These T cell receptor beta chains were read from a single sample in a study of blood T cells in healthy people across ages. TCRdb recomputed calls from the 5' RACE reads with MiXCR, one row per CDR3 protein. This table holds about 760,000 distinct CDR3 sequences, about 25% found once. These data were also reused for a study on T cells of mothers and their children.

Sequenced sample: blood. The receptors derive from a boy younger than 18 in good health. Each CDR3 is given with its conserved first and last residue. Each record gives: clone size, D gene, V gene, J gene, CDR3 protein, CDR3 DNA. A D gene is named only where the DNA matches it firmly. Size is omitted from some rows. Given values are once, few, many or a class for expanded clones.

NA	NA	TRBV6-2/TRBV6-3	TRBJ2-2	CASSRGNGGELFF	TGTGCCAGCAGTCGGGGTAACGGCGGGGAGCTGTTTTTT
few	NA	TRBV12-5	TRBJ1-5	CASGSPFSNQPQHF	TGTGCTAGTGGTTCTCCATTTAGCAATCAGCCCCAGCATTTT
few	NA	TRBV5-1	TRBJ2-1	CASSLAEGAAYNEQFF	TGCGCCAGCAGCTTGGCGGAGGGGGCGGCCTACAATGAGCAGTTCTTC
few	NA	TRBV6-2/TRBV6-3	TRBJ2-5	CASSYLAPEGETQYF	TGTGCCAGCAGTTACCTCGCCCCCGAGGGGGAGACCCAGTACTTC
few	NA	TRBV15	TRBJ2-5	CATSRGKGGETQYF	TGTGCCACCAGCAGAGGAAAGGGCGGGGAGACCCAGTACTTC
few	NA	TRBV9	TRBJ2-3	CTSSVSSRGDTQYF	TGTACCAGCAGCGTCTCCTCTAGGGGAGATACGCAGTATTTT
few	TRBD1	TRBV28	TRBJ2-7	CASSLTGQIDEQYF	TGTGCCAGCAGTTTGACGGGACAGATAGACGAGCAGTACTTC
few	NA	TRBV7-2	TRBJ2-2	CASSLNPFIGELFF	TGTGCCAGCAGCTTAAACCCATTTATCGGGGAGCTGTTTTTT
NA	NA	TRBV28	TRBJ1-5	CASIPAGVVDQPQHF	TGTGCCAGCATTCCGGCAGGGGTGGTGGATCAGCCCCAGCATTTT
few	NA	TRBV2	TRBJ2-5	CASSEEVSETQYF	TGTGCCAGCAGTGAAGAGGTATCGGAGACCCAGTACTTC
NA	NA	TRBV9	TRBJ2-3	CASSVAGVEDTQYF	TGTGCCAGCAGCGTAGCGGGAGTAGAAGATACGCAGTATTTT
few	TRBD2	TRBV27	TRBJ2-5	CASSLLASGGKETQYF	TGTGCCAGCAGTTTATTGGCTAGCGGGGGCAAAGAGACCCAGTACTTC
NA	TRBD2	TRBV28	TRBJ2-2	CASSEAGVGDTGELFF	TGTGCCAGCAGTGAAGCGGGAGTAGGGGACACCGGGGAGCTGTTTTTT
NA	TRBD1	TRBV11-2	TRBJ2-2	CASSYAGQGTGELFF	TGTGCCAGCAGCTACGCGGGACAGGGGACCGGGGAGCTGTTTTTT
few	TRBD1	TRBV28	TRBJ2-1	CASSSRQGFPYNEQFF	TGTGCCAGCAGTTCCCGACAGGGGTTTCCCTACAATGAGCAGTTCTTC
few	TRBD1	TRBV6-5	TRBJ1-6	CASRRDRVGSPLHF	TGTGCCAGCAGGAGGGACAGGGTCGGTTCACCCCTCCACTTT
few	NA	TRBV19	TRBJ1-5	CASSFRERQPQHF	TGTGCCAGTAGTTTTCGGGAAAGGCAGCCCCAGCATTTT
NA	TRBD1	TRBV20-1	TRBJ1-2	CSAGQVTNYGYTF	TGCAGTGCAGGACAGGTGACGAACTATGGCTACACCTTC
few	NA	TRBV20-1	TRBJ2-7	CSARGTSYYEQYF	TGCAGTGCTAGGGGGACCAGCTACTACGAGCAGTACTTC
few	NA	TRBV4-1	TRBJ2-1	CASSRFGTSENEQFF	TGCGCCAGCAGCCGCTTCGGGACATCCGAGAATGAGCAGTTCTTC
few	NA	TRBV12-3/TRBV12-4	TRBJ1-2	CASSGDVQDYGYTF	TGTGCCAGCAGCGGGGACGTGCAGGATTATGGCTACACCTTC
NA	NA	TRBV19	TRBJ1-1	CASSIMQGLNTEAFF	TGTGCCAGTAGTATTATGCAGGGGTTGAACACTGAAGCTTTCTTT
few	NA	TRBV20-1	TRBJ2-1	CSARDSSRGYNEQFF	TGCAGTGCCAGGGACTCGTCGAGGGGATACAATGAGCAGTTCTTC
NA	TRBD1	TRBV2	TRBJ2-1	CASSEGQGARYNEQFF	TGTGCCAGCAGTGAGGGACAGGGGGCGAGGTACAATGAGCAGTTCTTC
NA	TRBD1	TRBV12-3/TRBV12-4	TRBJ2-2	CASSSGQGTNTGELFF	TGTGCCAGCAGTTCGGGACAGGGGACAAACACCGGGGAGCTGTTTTTT
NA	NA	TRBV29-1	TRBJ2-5	CSVVGDGETQYF	TGCAGCGTTGTAGGGGACGGCGAGACCCAGTACTTC
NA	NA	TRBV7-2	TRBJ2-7	CASSFAGWDYEQYF	TGTGCCAGCAGCTTTGCAGGATGGGACTACGAGCAGTACTTC
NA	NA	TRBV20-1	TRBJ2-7	CSATRLLEPGYEQYF	TGCAGTGCTACTCGTCTTTTGGAGCCTGGGTACGAGCAGTACTTC
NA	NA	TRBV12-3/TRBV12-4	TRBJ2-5	CASSSVIFQETQYF	TGTGCCAGCAGTTCTGTGATTTTCCAAGAGACCCAGTACTTC
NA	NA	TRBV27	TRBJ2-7	CASSQQGPYEQYF	TGTGCCAGCAGTCAACAGGGTCCCTACGAGCAGTACTTC
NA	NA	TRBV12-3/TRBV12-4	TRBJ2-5	CASSFAGPDTYQETQYF	TGTGCCAGCAGTTTCGCTGGACCCGACACCTACCAAGAGACCCAGTACTTC
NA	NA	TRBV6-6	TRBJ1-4	CASSLDPGEKLFF	TGTGCCAGCTCCCTAGATCCGGGTGAAAAACTGTTTTTT
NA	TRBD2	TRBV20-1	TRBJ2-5	CSAPLSGRTETQYF	TGCAGTGCTCCACTTAGCGGGAGAACGGAGACCCAGTACTTC
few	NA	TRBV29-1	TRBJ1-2	CSVEAPPKTFYGYTF	TGCAGCGTTGAAGCCCCTCCCAAGACATTCTATGGCTACACCTTC
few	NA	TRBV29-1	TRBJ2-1	CGVGGSYNEQFF	TGCGGAGTGGGGGGCTCCTACAATGAGCAGTTCTTC
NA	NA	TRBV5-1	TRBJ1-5	CASSSGDGYSNQPQHF	TGCGCCAGCAGCTCCGGGGACGGTTATAGCAATCAGCCCCAGCATTTT
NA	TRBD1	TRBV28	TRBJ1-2	CASSTPDRFNYGYTF	TGTGCCAGCAGTACCCCGGACAGGTTCAACTATGGCTACACCTTC
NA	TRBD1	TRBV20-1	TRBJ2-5	CSANKGTGGVETQYF	TGCAGTGCTAATAAGGGGACAGGGGGCGTTGAGACCCAGTACTTC
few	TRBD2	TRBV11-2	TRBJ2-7	CASSLVVGLTYEQYF	TGTGCCAGCAGCTTAGTTGTGGGACTAACCTACGAGCAGTACTTC
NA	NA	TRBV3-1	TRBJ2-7	CASSPLPDSYEQYF	TGTGCCAGCAGCCCTCTCCCAGACTCATACGAGCAGTACTTC
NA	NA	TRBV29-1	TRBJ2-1	CSVYGGQGGSYNEQFF	TGCAGCGTTTACGGGGGCCAGGGGGGGTCCTACAATGAGCAGTTCTTC
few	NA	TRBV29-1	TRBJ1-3	CSVAAGSSGNTIYF	TGCAGCGTAGCGGCAGGGAGCTCTGGAAACACCATATATTTT